A single count supports the clone carrying this T cell receptor beta chain. The data were taken from a study of T cells in tuberculosis. The germline CDR1 and CDR2 sequences are SEHNR and FQNEAQ (reference sequence). The CDR3 covers 15 residues. Trimming at V came to 4 bases and at J to 5 bases, leaving 9 bases not matched to a gene. Data came from immunoSEQ multiplex PCR; TCRdb stores just in-frame clones and leaves some out. The sample consists of tens of thousands of clones, more than 90% of them appearing once. Input material: PBMCs. The genes are TRBV7-9 and TRBJ1-1; 8 nucleotides align to TRBD1. The sequence was collected from a donor under 30 with latent tuberculosis or without tuberculosis infection. Some clones in this sample may be carry-over from other donors' samples. This chain's CDR3 is CASSSTGALWTEAFF. CDR3 DNA sequence: TGTGCCAGCAGCTCGACAGGGGCGTTGTGGACTGAAGCTTTCTTT.